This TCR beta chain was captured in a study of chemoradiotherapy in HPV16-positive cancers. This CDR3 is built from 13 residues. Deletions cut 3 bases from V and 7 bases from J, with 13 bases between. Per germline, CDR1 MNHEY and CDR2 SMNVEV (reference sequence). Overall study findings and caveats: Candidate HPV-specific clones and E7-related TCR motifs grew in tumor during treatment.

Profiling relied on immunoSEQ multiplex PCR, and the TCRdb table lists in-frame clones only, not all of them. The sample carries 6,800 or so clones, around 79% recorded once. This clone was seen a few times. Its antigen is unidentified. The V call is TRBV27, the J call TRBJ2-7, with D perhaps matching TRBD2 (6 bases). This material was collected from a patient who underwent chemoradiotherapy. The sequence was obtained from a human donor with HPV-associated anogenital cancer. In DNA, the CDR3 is TGTGCCAGCAGTTTTGGGGGAGGTCGGGAGCAGTACTTC. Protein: CASSFGGGREQYF.